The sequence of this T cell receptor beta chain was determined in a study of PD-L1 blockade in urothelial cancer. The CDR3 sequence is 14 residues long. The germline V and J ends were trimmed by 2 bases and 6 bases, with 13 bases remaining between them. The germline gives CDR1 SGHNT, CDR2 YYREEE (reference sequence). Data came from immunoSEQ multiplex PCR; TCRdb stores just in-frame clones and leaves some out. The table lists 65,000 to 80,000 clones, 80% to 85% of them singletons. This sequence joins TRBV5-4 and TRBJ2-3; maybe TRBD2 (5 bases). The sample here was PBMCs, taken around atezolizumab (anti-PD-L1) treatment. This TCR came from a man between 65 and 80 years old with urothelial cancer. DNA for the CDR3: TGTGCCAGCAGCTTAGGACTGCCTTTGGATACGCAGTATTTT. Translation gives CASSLGLPLDTQYF.